Below, 15 T cell receptor beta chains from the same sample are listed, as sequenced in a study of Ad26.COV2.S vaccination and SARS-CoV-2 variants. Some clones are missing from TCRdb's copy, which holds only in-frame ones; the method was immunoSEQ multiplex PCR. The sample records under 550,000 clones, approximately 92% being singletons. Treatment denoted: roughly 19 received Ad26.COV2.S at low or high dose, single or two shots; 5 received placebo; per-sample allocation not given. Samples came from day 63 after the first vaccine or placebo injection. The sample was peripheral blood, taken in a trial of Ad26.COV2.S vaccine versus placebo. The origin of the receptors is a person aged 18-65 years who received the Ad26.COV2.S COVID-19 vaccine or a placebo.

V is TRBV9 and J is TRBJ2-1, with 10 bases that match TRBD2. CDR1 and CDR2 from the germline V gene are SGDLS and YYNGEE. The J segment lost 4 bases and the V segment lost 4 bases, leaving 8 bases of the junction unmatched. CDR3 size: 16 residues. CDR3 protein: CASSPHTSGIYNEQFF. In nucleotides, the CDR3 is TGTGCCAGCAGCCCACACACTAGCGGGATATACAATGAGCAGTTCTTC.

The chain uses TRBV11-2 and TRBJ1-5; the match to TRBD1 covers 9 bases. V trimming: 4 bases; J trimming: 7 bases; junction bases outside the gene matches: 5. The CDR3 has 14 residues. Germline CDR1 SGHAT, CDR2 FQNNGV. The CDR3 loop is CASSSTGGGQPQHF. DNA of the CDR3: TGTGCCAGCAGCTCTACAGGGGGCGGGCAGCCCCAGCATTTT.

The chain employs TRBV4-3 and TRBJ1-2; perhaps TRBD1 as D (5 bases). CDR1 and CDR2 (germline): LGHNA, YSLEER. The CDR3 loop spans 14 amino acids. Trimming removed 4 bases from V and 3 bases from J, with 12 bases in between. CDR3 nucleotide sequence: TGCGCCAGCAGCCTAGAAACCAGGGACTATGGCTACACCTTC. It encodes CASSLETRDYGYTF.

This clone was counted once. In DNA, the CDR3 is TGTGCCAGCAGCGTAGATCTGGGGGCGAGAAACGAGCAGTACTTC. Translating it yields CASSVDLGARNEQYF. The chain combines TRBV9 with TRBJ2-7; possibly TRBD1 for D (6 bases). Trimming shortened V by 0 bases and J by 5 bases, and 15 bases separated the two germline ends. Germline values: CDR1 SGDLS, CDR2 YYNGEE. This CDR3 comprises 15 residues.

The V call is TRBV10-3, the J call TRBJ1-2, with D unresolved. The ends were cut back, 0 bases at V and 0 bases at J, with 14 bases in the middle. The CDR3 loop spans 17 amino acids. CDR1 is ENHRY, CDR2 SYGVKD, per germline. CDR3: CAISESLGRNTNYGYTF. As DNA, the CDR3 is TGTGCCATCAGTGAGTCTCTGGGCCGAAACACTAACTATGGCTACACCTTC.

The chain links TRBV7-2 to TRBJ2-1; tentatively, D is TRBD1 or TRBD2 (5 bases each). Germline V gives CDR1 SGHTA, CDR2 FQGNSA. Trimming pared 6 bases from V and 6 bases from J, leaving 18 bases between. This CDR3 region has 15 residues. CDR3 region: CASSLYSGGGNEQFF. As DNA, the CDR3 is TGTGCCAGCAGTCTCTACTCGGGTGGGGGCAATGAGCAGTTCTTC. The variable domain in full, with the rest retrieved from reference TRBV7-2 and TRBJ2-1, is GAGVSQSPSNKVTEKGKDVELRCDPISGHTALYWYRQSLGQGLEFLIYFQGNSAPDKSGLPSDRFSAERTGGSVSTLTIQRTQQEDSAVYLCASSLYSGGGNEQFFGPGTRLTVL.

The chain carries TRBV27 and TRBJ1-5; D gene ambiguous. Germline CDR1 and CDR2: MNHEY and SMNVEV (reference sequence). V dropped 6 bases and J dropped 0 bases, with 6 bases sitting between them. The CDR3 is 13 residues long. This chain's CDR3 is CASRPNSNQPQHF. CDR3 nucleotides: TGTGCCAGCAGACCGAATAGCAATCAGCCCCAGCATTTT.

The gene calls are TRBV7-8 and TRBJ1-1; no clear D gene. Trimming cost V 7 bases and J 2 bases, with 14 bases left between them. Germline V gene data show CDR1 as SGHVS and CDR2 as FQNEAQ. The CDR3 sequence is 14 residues long. The CDR3 region is CASISGVGNTEAFF. In DNA form, the CDR3 reads TGTGCCAGCATCTCGGGCGTAGGAAACACTGAAGCTTTCTTT.

The chain uses TRBV3-1 (or the pseudogene TRBV3-2) and TRBJ2-7; 12 bases map to TRBD2. Germline V gene lookup returns CDR1 LGHDT and CDR2 YNNKEL (reference sequence). Trimming cost V 4 bases and J 7 bases; bases outside gene matches: 5. This CDR3 has 14 amino acids. This CDR3 is CASSPRTSGDEQYF. The CDR3 DNA reads TGTGCCAGCAGCCCTCGGACTAGCGGGGATGAGCAGTACTTC.

This chain's CDR3 is CASRGTGVLANEQFF. CDR3 coding DNA: TGTGCCAGCAGGGGGACAGGGGTCTTGGCCAATGAGCAGTTCTTC. The rearrangement joins TRBV7-8 to TRBJ2-1; 10 nucleotides line up with TRBD1. This CDR3 has 15 residues. Per the germline V gene, CDR1 is SGHVS and CDR2 is FQNEAQ. J was trimmed by 6 bases and V by 6 bases; bases with no gene match: 8.

With regard to this clone: The same CDR3 arises from other DNA sequences in this sample as well. The chain is built from TRBV19 and TRBJ2-7; D is perhaps TRBD1 or TRBD2 (5 bases each). Germline V CDR1 and CDR2: LNHDA, SQIVND (reference sequence). Trimming took off 3 bases at V and 2 bases at J, with 11 bases between the two ends. This CDR3 spans 14 amino acids. The CDR3, as DNA: TGTGCCAGTAGTATGGGGACGGGGACCTACGAGCAGTACTTC. Its translation is CASSMGTGTYEQYF.

V gene TRBV28 combines with J gene TRBJ1-1; possible D gene TRBD1, 6 bases. Trimming removed 5 bases at V and 5 bases at J, with 18 bases between. The CDR3 has 15 amino acids. Germline assignment: CDR1 MDHEN and CDR2 SYDVKM. CDR3: CASSTAGTMETEAFF. For the CDR3, the DNA is TGTGCCAGCAGTACCGCCGGGACAATGGAAACTGAAGCTTTCTTT.

The rearrangement uses TRBV7-8 and TRBJ1-6, with 11 positions matching TRBD1. From germline, CDR1 is SGHVS and CDR2 FQNEAQ. Trimming cost V 5 bases and J 7 bases; bases outside gene matches: 7. The length of the CDR3 is 16 residues. CDR3 sequence reads: CASSTWDRGGNSPLHF. The CDR3 coding sequence is TGTGCCAGCAGCACCTGGGACAGGGGGGGGAATTCACCCCTCCACTTT.

The genes are TRBV6-5 and TRBJ1-2, with a possible D match to TRBD1 (6 bases). From germline, CDR1 is MNHEY and CDR2 SVGAGI. Trimming removed 0 bases at V and 2 bases at J, with 10 bases between. This CDR3 spans 15 amino acids. DNA of the CDR3: TGTGCCAGCAGTTACTCGGGGGGGCGCAACTATGGCTACACCTTC. It specifies CASSYSGGRNYGYTF.

The rearrangement links TRBV4-1 to TRBJ2-1, with a tentative D call TRBD2 (5 bases). V shed 1 base and J shed 6 bases, with 22 bases lying between them. The CDR3 has 18 residues. Per germline, CDR1 MGHRA and CDR2 YSYEKL. The DNA for the CDR3 is TGCGCCAGCAGCCAAGCCCCACCGACAAGCACGGGGAGCAATGAGCAGTTCTTC. Translating it yields CASSQAPPTSTGSNEQFF.